The rows below give T cell receptor beta chains drawn from one sample of a study of blood T cell repertoires in COVID-19. Here immunoSEQ multiplex PCR was the method, and the copy in TCRdb shows in-frame clones only, minus some. This table has 150,000 to 200,000 clones, roughly 85% appearing once. Sequencing used peripheral blood. Source of these receptors: a man over 45 with active or convalescent COVID-19. The CDR3 runs from the conserved cysteine through the conserved F or W. Each record gives: V gene, J gene, D gene, clone size, CDR3 protein, CDR3 DNA. A D gene is named only where the DNA matches it firmly. Clone size is shown for a subset of rows, as once, few, many or a class of expanded clone.

TRBV28	TRBJ1-1	NA	NA	CASSSQAMNTEAFF	TGTGCCAGCAGTTCACAGGCTATGAACACTGAAGCTTTCTTT
TRBV27	TRBJ2-4	TRBD1	once	CASRTGQLAKNIQYF	TGTGCCAGCAGAACGGGACAGTTAGCCAAAAACATTCAGTACTTC
TRBV10-2	TRBJ1-2	TRBD1	NA	CASSEPQGKGVGYTF	TGCGCCAGCAGTGAACCACAGGGGAAGGGAGTTGGCTACACCTTC
TRBV5-5	TRBJ2-2	TRBD2	few	CASSLTPTSLGTGELFF	TGTGCCAGCAGCTTAACGCCGACTAGCCTGGGGACCGGGGAGCTGTTTTTT
TRBV19	TRBJ1-1	NA	NA	CASTNGGVGTEAFF	TGTGCCAGTACCAATGGGGGGGTCGGCACTGAAGCTTTCTTT
TRBV15	TRBJ2-1	TRBD2	NA	CATHPGDGRGNNEQFF	TGTGCCACCCACCCGGGGGACGGGAGGGGGAACAATGAGCAGTTCTTC
TRBV7-6	TRBJ2-3	TRBD2	NA	CASSLAGGPGDTQYF	TGTGCCAGCAGCTTGGCGGGGGGGCCGGGGGATACGCAGTATTTT
TRBV11-2	TRBJ1-5	NA	NA	CASSMRRGGASDQPQHF	TGTGCCAGCTCCATGCGCCGGGGGGGCGCTTCGGATCAGCCCCAGCATTTT
TRBV5-4	TRBJ2-3	TRBD2	NA	CASSSQTSGGGNTQYF	TGTGCCAGCAGCTCCCAGACTAGCGGGGGGGGAAATACGCAGTATTTT
TRBV10-3	TRBJ2-1	TRBD2	NA	CAISGSGLAGENEQFF	TGTGCCATCAGTGGTTCCGGACTAGCGGGAGAGAATGAGCAGTTCTTC
TRBV5-1	TRBJ1-6	TRBD1	once	CASSLSRDRVLTPLHF	TGCGCCAGCAGCTTGAGTAGGGACAGGGTTCTGACACCCCTCCACTTT
TRBV19	TRBJ2-1	TRBD2	NA	CASSLPGTSVGEQFF	TGTGCCAGTAGTCTTCCCGGGACTAGCGTTGGTGAGCAGTTCTTC
TRBV12-3/TRBV12-4	TRBJ1-6	NA	many	CASKAGDNSPLHF	TGTGCCAGCAAGGCAGGGGATAATTCACCCCTCCACTTT
TRBV28	TRBJ1-3	NA	few	CATRGAGNTIYF	TGTGCCACCCGGGGGGCAGGAAACACCATATATTTT
TRBV5-1	TRBJ2-1	TRBD2	NA	CASSPYGTSGDEQFF	TGCGCCAGCAGCCCGTACGGGACTAGTGGCGATGAGCAGTTCTTC
TRBV6-5	TRBJ2-1	TRBD1	once	CASIRTGGNEQFF	TGTGCCAGTATACGGACAGGCGGGAATGAGCAGTTCTTC
TRBV5-1	TRBJ2-7	NA	NA	CASSLDFREQYF	TGCGCCAGCAGCTTGGACTTCCGCGAGCAGTACTTC
TRBV9	TRBJ1-3	NA	NA	CASSVASGSNTIYF	TGTGCCAGCAGCGTAGCGTCAGGGTCGAACACCATATATTTT
TRBV19	TRBJ1-2	TRBD1	NA	CTISPGQGLYGYTF	TGTACCATCTCTCCGGGACAGGGACTCTATGGCTACACCTTC
TRBV6-1	TRBJ1-5	NA	NA	CASSEWAGFNSNQPQHF	TGTGCCAGCAGTGAATGGGCAGGGTTCAATTCCAATCAGCCCCAGCATTTT
TRBV28	TRBJ1-1	NA	NA	CASSLYLTEAFF	TGTGCCAGCAGTTTATATCTGACTGAAGCTTTCTTT
TRBV7-2	TRBJ2-7	TRBD1	NA	CASSLAPGQETYEQYF	TGTGCCAGCAGCTTAGCACCGGGACAGGAGACCTACGAGCAGTACTTC
TRBV3-1/TRBV3-2	TRBJ2-6	NA	NA	CASSQPVGAGANVLTF	TGTGCCAGCAGCCAACCGGTGGGAGCTGGGGCCAACGTCCTGACTTTC
TRBV21-1	TRBJ2-3	NA	NA	CASSRRQASTDTQYF	TGTGCCAGCAGCCGCCGACAGGCTAGCACAGATACGCAGTATTTT
TRBV28	TRBJ1-3	NA	NA	CASSREGSGNTIYF	TGTGCCAGCTCCAGGGAGGGCTCTGGAAACACCATATATTTT
TRBV5-1	TRBJ1-1	NA	NA	CANSSNPGNTEAFF	TGCGCCAACAGCTCGAATCCAGGGAACACTGAAGCTTTCTTT
TRBV21-1	TRBJ2-7	NA	NA	CASSHPRGGSSYEQYF	TGTGCCAGCAGCCACCCCAGAGGCGGTAGCTCCTACGAGCAGTACTTC
TRBV28	TRBJ1-5	NA	NA	CATRGGGGWVNQPQHF	TGTGCCACCCGAGGGGGGGGTGGATGGGTCAATCAGCCCCAGCATTTT
TRBV5-1	TRBJ1-1	TRBD1	NA	CASSLGQGPEAFF	TGCGCCAGCAGCTTAGGACAGGGGCCTGAAGCTTTCTTT
TRBV24-1	TRBJ1-1	TRBD1	once	CATSARDRNTEAFF	TGTGCCACCAGTGCCCGGGACAGGAACACTGAAGCTTTCTTT
TRBV5-1	TRBJ1-1	TRBD1	NA	CASSPGTGHTEAFF	TGCGCCAGCAGCCCCGGGACAGGGCATACTGAAGCTTTCTTT
TRBV13	TRBJ2-3	TRBD1	NA	CASSPGQGRTDTQYF	TGTGCCAGCAGCCCCGGACAGGGTAGGACAGATACGCAGTATTTT
TRBV20-1	TRBJ1-2	NA	NA	CSATLEYGYTF	TGCAGTGCTACCCTCGAGTATGGCTACACCTTC
TRBV29-1	TRBJ1-2	NA	NA	CSAGQVYGYTF	TGCAGCGCCGGACAAGTCTATGGCTACACCTTC
TRBV24-1	TRBJ1-1	NA	NA	CATSEGKGVQTEAFF	TGTGCCACCAGTGAGGGTAAGGGAGTTCAAACTGAAGCTTTCTTT
TRBV3-1/TRBV3-2	TRBJ2-3	TRBD2	NA	CASSQEAETSGARDTQYF	TGTGCCAGCAGCCAAGAGGCGGAGACTAGCGGGGCTCGAGATACGCAGTATTTT
TRBV9	TRBJ2-7	NA	once	CASSVEAGTHYEQYF	TGTGCCAGCAGCGTAGAGGCGGGAACCCACTACGAGCAGTACTTC
TRBV19	TRBJ2-6	NA	NA	CASKPGTGANVLTF	TGTGCCAGTAAGCCGGGTACTGGGGCCAACGTCCTGACTTTC
TRBV7-9	TRBJ1-1	NA	NA	CASSQQGYTEAFF	TGTGCCAGCAGCCAGCAGGGTTATACTGAAGCTTTCTTT
TRBV19	TRBJ1-1	TRBD1	NA	CASSRDRGAEAFF	TGTGCCAGTAGCCGGGACAGGGGTGCTGAAGCTTTCTTT
TRBV6-2/TRBV6-3	TRBJ2-4	TRBD1	NA	CASSRTGVAKNIQYF	TGTGCCAGCAGCCGGACAGGGGTAGCCAAAAACATTCAGTACTTC
TRBV5-4	TRBJ1-1	TRBD1	NA	CASSLAQGASVGTEAFF	TGTGCCAGCAGCTTGGCACAGGGGGCCTCGGTGGGCACTGAAGCTTTCTTT
TRBV7-2	TRBJ1-6	NA	NA	CASSLGPGNNSPLHF	TGTGCCAGCAGCTTAGGGCCGGGGAATAATTCACCCCTCCACTTT
TRBV7-9	TRBJ2-7	NA	NA	CASSFLYEQYF	TGTGCCAGCAGCTTTCTTTACGAGCAGTACTTC
TRBV11-2	TRBJ2-1	NA	NA	CASSTPRDSRHEQFF	TGTGCCAGCAGCACACCCCGGGACTCCAGGCATGAGCAGTTCTTC
TRBV3-1/TRBV3-2	TRBJ2-1	NA	once	CASSQDPGNNEQFF	TGTGCCAGCAGCCAAGATCCAGGTAACAATGAGCAGTTCTTC
TRBV28	TRBJ2-2	NA	once	CASSPRAGELFF	TGTGCCAGCAGTCCGCGGGCCGGGGAGCTGTTTTTT
TRBV4-3	TRBJ1-4	NA	few	CASSQDNRQRIEKLFF	TGCGCCAGCAGCCAAGATAACCGCCAGAGGATCGAAAAACTGTTTTTT
TRBV4-1	TRBJ1-2	NA	NA	CASSQEPGSNYGYTF	TGCGCCAGCAGCCAAGAACCCGGGTCTAACTATGGCTACACCTTC
TRBV15	TRBJ1-1	NA	NA	CATSREPQGITEAFF	TGTGCCACCAGCAGAGAACCTCAGGGTATCACTGAAGCTTTCTTT
TRBV2	TRBJ2-3	NA	once	CASGGGYTDTQYF	TGTGCCAGCGGAGGAGGATACACAGATACGCAGTATTTT
TRBV5-6	TRBJ1-2	NA	few	CASTLDGLFGYTF	TGTGCCAGCACCTTGGACGGTTTGTTTGGCTACACCTTC
TRBV28	TRBJ1-2	NA	NA	CASRLAGGAYGYTF	TGTGCCAGCCGCCTCGCGGGGGGCGCCTATGGCTACACCTTC
TRBV30	TRBJ1-2	TRBD1	NA	CAWSPTGADGYTF	TGTGCCTGGAGTCCGACAGGGGCGGATGGCTACACCTTC
TRBV29-1	TRBJ1-4	NA	NA	CSVGQGDEKLFF	TGCAGCGTCGGTCAGGGCGATGAAAAACTGTTTTTT
TRBV28	TRBJ1-1	TRBD1	NA	CASSYTGVAEAFF	TGTGCCAGCAGCTATACAGGGGTTGCTGAAGCTTTCTTT
TRBV30	TRBJ2-7	NA	NA	CAWSPPDREQYF	TGTGCCTGGAGTCCCCCCGACAGGGAGCAGTACTTC
TRBV6-6	TRBJ1-1	NA	NA	CASSPGSVVTEAFF	TGTGCCAGCAGTCCCGGTTCTGTTGTTACTGAAGCTTTCTTT
TRBV14	TRBJ1-2	NA	NA	CASSQRSTGINGYTF	TGTGCCAGCAGCCAAAGGAGTACAGGGATTAATGGCTACACCTTC
TRBV7-9	TRBJ1-1	NA	NA	CASSLGGQSGVGTEAFF	TGTGCCAGCAGCTTAGGAGGACAGTCTGGGGTGGGCACTGAAGCTTTCTTT